This T cell receptor (beta chain) was retrieved from a study of monozygotic twins with inflammatory bowel disease. Per-sample cDNA came from eight separate reactions. Template switching incorporated UMIs with a 6-nucleotide sample barcode. From its re-call of the 5' RACE reads, TCRdb lists each CDR3 protein once, without DNA. The sample's table shows approximately 160,000 distinct CDR3 sequences. The TCR sequence derives from a human donor with ulcerative colitis or Crohn's disease, or a healthy co-twin of an affected twin (not recorded which). Sequencing was carried out using blood.

The CDR3 sequence is CASSPPTGQTNTEAFF. The rearrangement links TRBV28 to TRBJ1-1; TCRdb's D call of TRBD1 is untestable without DNA. CDR3 length: 16 amino acids. The germline V gene has CDR1 MDHEN and CDR2 SYDVKM.